Shown below are 29 T cell receptor beta chains from a single sample sequenced in a study of human T cells and chemical hapten exposure (dated by TCRdb to 2020 to 2023). Receptor amplification or capture employed 5' RACE. The sequencing machine was an Illumina MiSeq. The public reads were reprocessed in TCRdb via fastp at Q25 and MiXCR, keeping in-frame beta chains. Entries are consolidated by CDR3 protein sequence, retaining the most common genes and DNA. The sample table records under 100,000 distinct CDR3 sequences; less than 20% of these occur just once. The ten largest clonotypes hold 6.5% to 7% of the sample. Total RNA was isolated from unfractionated whole blood collected in Tempus Blood RNA tubes. All receptors come from a female donor in good health.

The V call is TRBV5-1, the J call TRBJ1-1, with D perhaps matching TRBD1 (6 bases). Per the germline V gene, CDR1 is SGHRS and CDR2 is YFSETQ. CDR3 length equals 14 residues. V was pared by 2 bases and J by 3 bases, with 11 bases between. In DNA form, the CDR3 reads TGCGCCAGCAGCTTTAAGGGGGAGGACACTGAAGCTTTCTTT. Protein product: CASSFKGEDTEAFF.

This clonotype was counted only a few times. The genes are TRBV28 and TRBJ2-2; D call uncertain. V shed 6 bases and J shed 1 base, with 9 bases lying between them. CDR3 size: 14 residues. Germline CDR1 and CDR2: MDHEN and SYDVKM. The CDR3 DNA reads TGTGCCAGCAGACGTATTCAGAACACCGGGGAGCTGTTTTTT. This codes for CASRRIQNTGELFF.

This clonotype was found many times. The V call is TRBV7-2, the J call TRBJ1-1, with D unclear. The CDR3 has 14 residues. In germline, CDR1 is SGHTA, CDR2 FQGNSA. V lost 8 bases and J lost 7, with 20 bases in between. The CDR3 nucleotides read TGTGCCAGCGGCCGGCGAGGGAGCCAGGATGAAGCTTTCTTT. It encodes CASGRRGSQDEAFF.

The chain carries TRBV5-4 and TRBJ1-1; no firm D call. Germline V lookup: CDR1 SGHNT, CDR2 YYREEE (reference sequence). The CDR3 spans 13 residues. V shed 0 bases and J shed 9 bases, with 12 bases lying between them. The CDR3 nucleotides read TGTGCCAGCAGCTTGGGGGAGGCTGTTAAAGCTTTCTTT. Its protein is CASSLGEAVKAFF.

This clonotype was picked up many times. The gene calls are TRBV3-1 and TRBJ2-5, with 9 bases fitting TRBD2. CDR3 length equals 16 residues. From germline, CDR1 is LGHDT and CDR2 YNNKEL (reference sequence). Unmatched junction bases numbered 9, after V lost 4 bases and J lost 3 bases. Here the CDR3 DNA reads TGTGCCAGCAGCCCAAGAGCGGGGGGTCCCGAAGAGACCCAGTACTTC. Protein product: CASSPRAGGPEETQYF.

The J gene is TRBJ1-5, the V gene TRBV6-1, with D hard to call. Germline loops: CDR1 MNHNS, CDR2 SASEGT. CDR3 length equals 16 residues. Between the trimmed V and J ends, which lost 4 bases and 1 base, there was a span of 14 bases. The CDR3 bases are TGTGCCAGCAGTGCGAGCAGGACGATAAGCAATCAGCCCCAGCATTTT. Its translation: CASSASRTISNQPQHF.

The rearrangement links TRBV23-1 to TRBJ1-4; D might be TRBD1 (5 bases). TRBV23-1 is an open reading frame, and its role is uncertain. The V gene lost 0 bases and the J gene lost 0 bases, with 14 bases spanning the gap. The CDR3 is made up of 18 amino acids. The CDR3 sequence: CASSQSWGRHATNEKLFF. The DNA for the CDR3 is TGCGCCAGCAGTCAATCTTGGGGCAGACACGCAACTAATGAAAAACTGTTTTTT.

The chain uses TRBV29-1 and TRBJ2-3, with 7 bases aligning to TRBD1. After removal of 3 bases from V and 4 bases from J, the junction contained 10 bases not matched to a gene. This CDR3 spans 15 amino acids. CDR1 is SQVTM and CDR2 is ANQGSEA in the germline V gene. CDR3 in amino acids: CSVDRRQGAPDTQYF. In DNA, the CDR3 is TGCAGCGTTGATCGCCGACAGGGCGCCCCAGATACGCAGTATTTT.

The gene calls are TRBV3-1 and TRBJ2-7; no clear D. The CDR3 covers 11 residues. Germline-derived CDR1 and CDR2 are LGHDT and YNNKEL (reference sequence). The ends were cut back, 1 base at V and 7 bases at J, with 5 bases in the middle. The chain's CDR3 is CASSQVWEQYF. Here the CDR3 DNA reads TGTGCCAGCAGCCAAGTTTGGGAGCAGTACTTC.

This chain uses TRBV20-1 with TRBJ1-2; D remains ambiguous. The CDR3 has 10 amino acids. V was cut by 6 bases and J by 4 bases, with 6 bases left in between. CDR1 DFQATT and CDR2 SNEGSKA come from the germline V gene (reference sequence). CDR3 loop: CSAVLYGYTF. The CDR3 nucleotides are TGCAGTGCCGTACTCTATGGCTACACCTTC.

This clonotype was seen many times. The chain is built from TRBV6-1 and TRBJ2-2; tentative D call: TRBD2 (5 bases). CDR1 is MNHNS and CDR2 is SASEGT in the germline V gene. The ends were cut back, 3 bases at V and 3 bases at J, with 17 bases in the middle. This CDR3 comprises 17 residues. This CDR3 reads CASSERGGPWDTGELFF. The DNA for the CDR3 is TGTGCCAGCAGTGAGAGAGGAGGACCGTGGGACACCGGGGAGCTGTTTTTT.

The rearrangement joins TRBV5-1 to TRBJ1-5; TRBD1 might be the D (5 bases). Germline V gene data show CDR1 as SGHRS and CDR2 as YFSETQ. The CDR3 contains 13 residues. The V gene lost 2 bases and the J gene lost 7 bases, with 10 bases spanning the gap. This chain's CDR3 is CASSFGAGQPQHF. CDR3 coding DNA: TGCGCCAGCAGCTTCGGGGCAGGCCAGCCCCAGCATTTT.

This chain uses TRBV5-5 with TRBJ2-1, with D possibly TRBD1 on 5 matching bases. CDR1 is SGHKS, CDR2 YYEKEE, per germline (reference sequence). Trimming took 2 bases from V and 6 from J, leaving 15 bases between them. CDR3 size: 15 residues. CDR3 region: CASSLVRAMGNEQFF. The CDR3 DNA reads as TGTGCCAGCAGCTTAGTCAGGGCGATGGGCAATGAGCAGTTCTTC.

This clonotype has a handful of counts. The genes are TRBV7-2 and TRBJ1-6, with D perhaps matching TRBD1 (5 bases). The length of the CDR3 is 15 residues. Per germline, CDR1 SGHTA and CDR2 FQGNSA. V was cut by 5 bases and J by 3 bases, with 11 bases left in between. CDR3 amino acids: CASSKGPYYNSPLHF. CDR3 coding DNA: TGTGCCAGCAGCAAGGGACCCTACTATAATTCACCCCTCCACTTT.

A few counts support this clonotype. This chain links TRBV20-1 with TRBJ1-5; 7 nucleotides line up with TRBD1. CDR3 length: 15 residues. Germline V lookup: CDR1 DFQATT, CDR2 SNEGSKA (reference sequence). The trim removed 5 bases at V and 7 bases at J, leaving 14 bases unmatched. CDR3 loop: CSAGLGQAVRQPQHF. DNA for the CDR3: TGCAGTGCTGGTCTAGGACAGGCGGTTCGGCAGCCCCAGCATTTT.

This clonotype was seen at least ten times. The chain combines TRBV7-2 with TRBJ1-4; 8 bases map to TRBD1. This CDR3 has 15 residues. Germline V gene lookup returns CDR1 SGHTA and CDR2 FQGNSA. The V gene end was trimmed by 5 bases and the J gene end by 8 bases; junction bases not matched to a gene: 10. CDR3 loop: CASSQNRGYREKLFF. CDR3 DNA: TGTGCCAGCAGCCAGAACAGGGGGTATCGGGAAAAACTGTTTTTT.

This clonotype was counted ten times or more. The V gene is TRBV27, the J gene TRBJ2-1; D not resolved. CDR1 and CDR2 from the germline V gene are MNHEY and SMNVEV (reference sequence). V lost 3 bases to trimming and J lost 5 bases, with 14 bases between them. This CDR3 has 15 amino acids. CDR3 loop: CASSFSLRGNNEQFF. The DNA of the CDR3 is TGTGCCAGCAGTTTTTCGCTGCGCGGAAACAATGAGCAGTTCTTC.

This clonotype has only a few counts. This chain connects TRBV29-1 to TRBJ1-2, with no clear D. This CDR3 is 12 amino acids long. Trimming left V 4 bases short and J 0 bases short, with 6 bases between. Germline V gene data show CDR1 as SQVTM and CDR2 as ANQGSEA. The CDR3 coding sequence is TGCAGCGTTGGGACCGCTAACTATGGCTACACCTTC. Its protein product is CSVGTANYGYTF. Together with reference TRBV29-1 and TRBJ1-2, the CDR3 gives the full variable domain: SAVISQKPSRDICQRGTSLTIQCQVDSQVTMMFWYRQQPGQSLTLIATANQGSEATYESGFVIDKFPISRPNLTFSTLTVSNMSPEDSSIYLCSVGTANYGYTFGSGTRLTVV.

J is TRBJ1-2 and V is TRBV6-1, with D tentatively TRBD1 (5 bases). The V gene's germline CDR1 is MNHNS and CDR2 SASEGT. Trimming took off 4 bases at V and 8 bases at J, with 17 bases between the two ends. CDR3 length: 14 residues. In nucleotides, the CDR3 is TGTGCCAGCAGTGTCTCGTGGGACCAAGGGGGCTACACCTTC. This codes for CASSVSWDQGGYTF.

The J gene is TRBJ2-7, the V gene TRBV28; D ambiguous. V dropped 2 bases and J dropped 6 bases, with 11 bases sitting between them. CDR3 length equals 13 residues. The germline V gene encodes CDR1 MDHEN and CDR2 SYDVKM. The CDR3 nucleotides are TGTGCCAGCAGTTTAACGGCCGGACGCGAGCAGTACTTC. This encodes CASSLTAGREQYF.

There are a few counts of this clonotype. The chain couples TRBV4-1 to TRBJ2-1; the match to TRBD1 covers 9 bases. V lost 1 base, J lost 3 bases, and 7 bases stayed unmatched. Germline CDR1 MGHRA, CDR2 YSYEKL. This CDR3 spans 17 amino acids. The CDR3 is CASSQGAGTGYYNEQFF. As DNA, the CDR3 is TGCGCCAGCAGCCAAGGTGCCGGGACAGGGTACTACAATGAGCAGTTCTTC.

This clonotype was seen only a few times. This chain links TRBV5-1 with TRBJ1-1; D not certain. The CDR3 runs 14 residues. V lost 1 base to trimming and J lost 8 bases, with 15 bases between them. CDR1 and CDR2 from the germline V gene are SGHRS and YFSETQ. The CDR3 region has the DNA TGCGCCAGCAGCTTGCGACCACTTTCGGACGAAGCTTTCTTT. Amino acid sequence: CASSLRPLSDEAFF.

The chain uses TRBV7-2 and TRBJ1-2; D is undetermined. The length of the CDR3 is 14 residues. Germline CDR1 reads SGHTA; CDR2 reads FQGNSA. Trimming shortened V by 5 bases and J by 2 bases, and 12 bases separated the two germline ends. The CDR3, as DNA: TGTGCCAGCAGCCTCCCTGTGGTCAACTATGGCTACACCTTC. Translating gives CASSLPVVNYGYTF.

The gene calls are TRBV5-1 and TRBJ1-1, with 9 bases identical to TRBD1. The junction had 3 bases not matched to a gene; V was cut back by 2 bases and J by 1 base. There are 15 residues in the CDR3. CDR1 and CDR2 (germline): SGHRS, YFSETQ. CDR3 protein: CASSFRTGENTEAFF. The CDR3 DNA sequence: TGCGCCAGCAGCTTCAGGACAGGGGAGAACACTGAAGCTTTCTTT. Complete variable domain (other parts from reference TRBV5-1 and TRBJ1-1): KAGVTQTPRYLIKTRGQQVTLSCSPISGHRSVSWYQQTPGQGLQFLFEYFSETQRNKGNFPGRFSGRQFSNSRSEMNVSTLELGDSALYLCASSFRTGENTEAFFGQGTRLTVV.

This clonotype turned up a few times. V usage is TRBV12-3 or TRBV12-4 and J usage is TRBJ1-3; tentatively, D is TRBD1 (5 bases). V shed 4 bases and J shed 0 bases, with 16 bases lying between them. CDR3 size: 17 residues. The chain's CDR3 is CASSSLRDLSSGNTIYF. For the CDR3, the DNA is TGTGCCAGCAGTTCGCTTAGGGACCTGAGCTCTGGAAACACCATATATTTT.

This clonotype was found a few times. The J gene is TRBJ2-7, the V gene TRBV10-3, with 9 nucleotides matching TRBD1. Germline loops: CDR1 ENHRY, CDR2 SYGVKD. The CDR3 extends over 14 amino acids. After removal of 4 bases from V and 7 bases from J, the junction contained 8 bases not matched to a gene. CDR3 amino acids: CAISAETGGGEQYF. The CDR3 nucleotides are TGTGCCATCAGTGCGGAGACAGGGGGTGGAGAGCAGTACTTC.

CDR3 sequence: CASGGSISTSYNEQFF. The CDR3 bases are TGTGCCAGCGGCGGATCTATTAGTACCTCCTACAATGAGCAGTTCTTC. This rearrangement joins TRBV28 to TRBJ2-1; D is unclear. The CDR3 sequence is 16 residues long. V lost 8 bases, J lost 0 bases, and 17 bases lay in between. CDR1 is MDHEN and CDR2 is SYDVKM in the germline V gene.

The J gene is TRBJ2-3, the V gene TRBV12-3 or TRBV12-4; a possible D gene is TRBD2 (6 bases). This CDR3 contains 17 residues. Trimming removed 6 bases at V and 0 bases at J, with 19 bases between. In DNA, the CDR3 is TGTGCCAGCAGCATTGGGGGAGGCCGACCTAGCACAGATACGCAGTATTTT. Amino acid sequence: CASSIGGGRPSTDTQYF.

This clonotype was seen a few times. This chain links TRBV11-2 with TRBJ2-5; D uncertain. Germline V gene sequence: CDR1 SGHAT, CDR2 FQNNGV. The CDR3 has 13 amino acids. Deletions cut 1 base from V and 1 base from J, with 4 bases between. The CDR3 DNA follows: TGTGCCAGCAGCTTAGGATTCCAAGAGACCCAGTACTTC. Amino acid sequence: CASSLGFQETQYF. Based on the CDR3 plus reference TRBV11-2 and TRBJ2-5, the full variable domain is EAGVAQSPRYKIIEKRQSVAFWCNPISGHATLYWYQQILGQGPKLLIQFQNNGVVDDSQLPKDRFSAERLKGVDSTLKIQPAKLEDSAVYLCASSLGFQETQYFGPGTRLLVL.